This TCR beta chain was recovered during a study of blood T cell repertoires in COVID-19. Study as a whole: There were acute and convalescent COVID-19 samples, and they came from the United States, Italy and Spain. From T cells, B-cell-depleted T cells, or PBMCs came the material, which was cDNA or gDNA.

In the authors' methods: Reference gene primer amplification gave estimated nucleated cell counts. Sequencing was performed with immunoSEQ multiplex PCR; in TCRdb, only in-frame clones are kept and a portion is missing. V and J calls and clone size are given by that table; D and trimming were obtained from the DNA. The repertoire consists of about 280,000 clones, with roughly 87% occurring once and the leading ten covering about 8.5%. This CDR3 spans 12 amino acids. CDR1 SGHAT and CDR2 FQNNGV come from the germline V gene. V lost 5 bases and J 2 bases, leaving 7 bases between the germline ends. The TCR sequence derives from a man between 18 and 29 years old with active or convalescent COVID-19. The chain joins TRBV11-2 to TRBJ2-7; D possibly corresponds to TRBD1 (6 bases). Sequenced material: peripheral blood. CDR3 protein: CASSRTAYEQYF. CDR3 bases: TGTGCCAGCAGCAGGACAGCCTACGAGCAGTACTTC.